Below are 7 T cell receptor beta chains sequenced from a single sample in a study of human T cells and chemical hapten exposure. TCRdb redid the calling of the RACE reads with MiXCR, one entry per CDR3 protein. The sample has approximately 90,000 distinct CDR3 sequences; more than 9% are singletons. The time point here: patch test 1, 2 weeks after DPC sensitization. Treatment noted: therapeutic diphenylcyclopropenone sensitization with weekly scalp DPC. The sample here was whole blood, taken in connection with sensitization to the hapten diphenylcyclopropenone (DPC). The receptors stem from a man in his forties with alopecia areata. Some clones in this sample may be carry-over from other donors' samples.

V and J are TRBV6-2 or TRBV6-3 and TRBJ2-7; a weak D match, TRBD1 (6 bases). The germline V and J ends were trimmed by 4 bases and 2 bases, with 12 bases remaining between them. The CDR3 extends over 14 amino acids. Germline V gives CDR1 MNHEY, CDR2 SVGEGT. The CDR3, as DNA: TGTGCCAGCAGTTTAACAGGGAACCCCTACGAGCAGTACGTC. Translating gives CASSLTGNPYEQYV.

In this sample, this clonotype turned up many times. V and J are TRBV4-3 and TRBJ1-5, with a tentative D call TRBD1 (6 bases). The CDR3 runs to 20 residues. Germline CDR1 and CDR2: LGHNA and YSLEER. V shed 1 base and J shed 6 bases, with 28 bases lying between them. Here the CDR3 DNA reads TGCGCCAGCAGCCAAGCGTCCCCATTTGTCGTGTCCGTGGGGGCTCAGCCCCAGCATTTT. This translates into CASSQASPFVVSVGAQPQHF.

This clonotype was counted a few times. CDR3 nucleotide sequence: TGTGCCAGCAGCTTAACCATCGGGGAAAATTCACCCCTCCACTTT. Translation gives CASSLTIGENSPLHF. This chain links TRBV7-6 with TRBJ1-6; unclear D gene. The CDR3 has 15 residues. Germline CDR1 and CDR2: SGHVS and FNYEAQ. The V gene lost 2 bases and the J gene lost 7 bases, with 12 bases spanning the gap.

This clonotype has a handful of counts. The chain combines TRBV6-2 or TRBV6-3 with TRBJ2-5; no definite D call. The V end was cut by 9 bases, the J end by 1 base, with 15 bases between. Germline CDR1 MNHEY, CDR2 SVGEGT. This CDR3 has 14 amino acids. CDR3 nucleotide sequence: TGTGCCAGTCGACCCCGCGGCGTCCAAGAGACCCAGTACTTC. This codes for CASRPRGVQETQYF.

The table lists this clonotype with many counts. The V call is TRBV11-3, the J call TRBJ2-1, with unresolved D. The CDR3 consists of 14 residues. CDR1 and CDR2 (germline): SGHNT, YENEEA. Trimming shortened V by 0 bases and J by 6 bases, and 9 bases separated the two germline ends. CDR3 protein: CASSLERRSNEQFF. In DNA, the CDR3 is TGTGCCAGCAGCTTAGAACGAAGGTCCAATGAGCAGTTCTTC.

This clonotype was recorded many times. The chain combines TRBV6-5 with TRBJ2-4; D gene ambiguous. CDR3 length: 15 residues. V was shortened by 6 bases and J by 3 bases, with 15 bases between the two germline ends. CDR1 is MNHEY and CDR2 is SVGAGI in the germline V gene. The CDR3 is CASSFHTRDKNIQYF. CDR3 sequence (DNA): TGTGCCAGCAGCTTCCACACAAGGGACAAAAACATTCAGTACTTC.

The chain is built from TRBV6-2 or TRBV6-3 and TRBJ1-2, with a possible D match to TRBD1 (6 bases). Looked up from germline, CDR1 is MNHEY and CDR2 is SVGEGT. V was cut by 9 bases and J by 3 bases, with 17 bases left in between. The CDR3 is 14 amino acids. CDR3 nucleotides: TGTGCCAGTGCACGCCGGGGGCAGGACTATGGCTACACCTTC. It yields the protein CASARRGQDYGYTF.